The entry below describes one TCR beta chain. Its matching antigen is unknown. This CDR3 is built from 15 residues. The ends were cut back, 0 bases at V and 4 bases at J, with 9 bases in the middle. Germline CDR1 and CDR2: SGHTA and FQGNSA. The Oncomine TCR Beta short-read assay generated sequence data from the DNA of cultured CD4+ T cells. Each CDR3 protein is one row after TCRdb ran MiXCR on the PCR reads. The repertoire holds over 15,000 distinct CDR3 sequences, less than 40% seen once, with approximately 14% in the top ten. Treatment meaning: approximately nine-day PBMC culture with coronavirus spike peptide pools or control peptides (ViraFEST assay). PBMC cultures, at approximately 2 million cells per well, received approximately 10 IU/ml IL-2 and roughly 9.4 ug/ml peptide pools. The data derive from a study of vaccination and CD4 T cells after COVID-19.

Sequencing was performed on cultured CD4+ T cells from blood. The genes are TRBV7-2 and TRBJ1-4, with D possibly TRBD1 on 5 matching bases. The TCR originated in a human donor with COVID-19. This CDR3 reads CASSLAWGGNEKLFF. Written as DNA, the CDR3 is TGTGCCAGCAGCTTAGCTTGGGGGGGTAATGAAAAACTGTTTTTT.